The 21 T cell receptor beta chains below all came from one sample that was sequenced in a study of cytomegalovirus exposure and HLA in healthy donors. It was with 60 Vbeta and 13 Jbeta primers that the PCR ran. Profiling relied on immunoSEQ multiplex PCR, and the TCRdb table lists in-frame clones only, not all of them. The sample consists of around 210,000 clones, about 77% of them appearing once. The source material was PBMCs. The receptors stem from a boy between 10 and 17 years old in good health and CMV-seronegative.

For the CDR3, the DNA is TGTGCCAGCAGCGGCGTTACCCGGACAGGCAACTCCTACGAGCAGTACTTC. This gives the protein CASSGVTRTGNSYEQYF. The chain is built from TRBV11-3 and TRBJ2-7; 7 bases agree with TRBD1. V was pared by 5 bases and J by 0 bases, with 13 bases of the junction left unmatched. CDR3 size: 17 residues. Germline V gives CDR1 SGHNT, CDR2 YENEEA.

Comment on this clone: The same CDR3 is also encoded by other DNA sequences in this sample. The chain is built from TRBV4-1 and TRBJ1-2; 7 bases line up with TRBD1. The CDR3 loop spans 16 amino acids. Germline assignment: CDR1 MGHRA and CDR2 YSYEKL. Trimming took 3 bases from V and 2 from J; bases not matched to a gene: 9. The CDR3 loop reads CASSQPVRGVNYGYTF. The CDR3 bases are TGCGCCAGCAGCCAGCCCGTCAGGGGGGTAAACTATGGCTACACCTTC.

This clone was counted once. The chain employs TRBV6-1 and TRBJ2-7; D is unresolved. V was cut by 8 bases and J by 2 bases, with 19 bases left in between. CDR1 MNHNS and CDR2 SASEGT come from the germline V gene. This CDR3 is built from 15 residues. CDR3 DNA: TGTGCCAGCTGCCCGTTTAGTTTCAAGACCTACGAGCAGTACTTC. It encodes CASCPFSFKTYEQYF.

V is TRBV7-3 and J is TRBJ1-6, with TRBD1 matching over 7 bases. Germline V lookup: CDR1 SGHTA, CDR2 FQGTGA. Trimming removed 8 bases from V and 10 bases from J; junction bases left unmatched: 20. This CDR3 comprises 17 residues. CDR3 protein: CASSTGSPRGPTSPLHF. CDR3 DNA: TGTGCCAGCTCGACAGGGTCCCCGCGGGGTCCCACCTCACCCCTCCACTTT.

V and J are TRBV18 and TRBJ1-1, with 7 bases aligning to TRBD1. With V trimmed by 5 bases and J by 3 bases, 3 bases remained unmatched. CDR1 KGHSH and CDR2 LQKENI come from the germline V gene. The length of the CDR3 is 13 residues. The CDR3 DNA sequence: TGTGCCAGCTCATCTCAGGGGGACACTGAAGCTTTCTTT. Encoded protein: CASSSQGDTEAFF.

This chain joins TRBV30 and TRBJ2-1, with unresolved D. The CDR3 contains 11 residues. V dropped 0 bases and J dropped 12 bases, with 9 bases sitting between them. The germline gives CDR1 GTSNPN, CDR2 SVGIG (reference sequence). DNA for the CDR3: TGTGCCTGGAGTGTAGCGACTGGGCAGTTCTTC. Protein sequence: CAWSVATGQFF.

This chain uses TRBV7-9 with TRBJ2-5; perhaps TRBD2 as D (6 bases). The CDR3 extends over 15 amino acids. Trimming pared 3 bases from V and 3 bases from J, leaving 14 bases between. The germline CDR1 and CDR2 sequences are SEHNR and FQNEAQ (reference sequence). As DNA, the CDR3 is TGTGCCAGCAGCTTCAAAGTGCCGGGAGAAGAGACCCAGTACTTC. This encodes CASSFKVPGEETQYF.

DNA of the CDR3: TGTGCCAGCAGCCGATCGGGGGGAAGAGGCATTCAGTACTTC. It translates to CASSRSGGRGIQYF. The V call is TRBV13, the J call TRBJ2-4, with 7 bases aligning to TRBD2. V shed 5 bases and J 9 bases; nucleotides not matched to a gene: 10. Germline CDR1 and CDR2: PRHDT and FYEKMQ (reference sequence). This CDR3 contains 14 residues.

This chain joins TRBV30 and TRBJ1-5; TRBD1 matches 10 bases. Looked up from germline, CDR1 is GTSNPN and CDR2 is SVGIG (reference sequence). The length of the CDR3 is 15 residues. V shed 5 bases, J shed 2 bases, and the junction held 6 bases outside the gene matches. The CDR3 DNA reads TGTGCCTGGGGGATGACAGGGGGCCGCAATCAGCCCCAGCATTTT. It specifies CAWGMTGGRNQPQHF.

The chain couples TRBV30 to TRBJ2-7, with D hard to call. This CDR3 spans 13 amino acids. The germline V gene encodes CDR1 GTSNPN and CDR2 SVGIG (reference sequence). Between the trimmed V and J ends, which lost 2 bases and 0 bases, there was a span of 8 bases. The CDR3 DNA follows: TGTGCCTGGAGTATACACTACTCCTACGAGCAGTACTTC. Translating gives CAWSIHYSYEQYF.

V usage is TRBV21-1 and J usage is TRBJ1-5; the D call of TRBD1 is as the table states it, not checked on the DNA. TRBV21-1 is a documented pseudogene. This CDR3 spans 16 amino acids. The CDR3 DNA is TGTGCCAGCAGCAAAGTCGCCAGAAGTGGCAATCAGCCCCAGCATTTT. Its translation is CASSKVARSGNQPQHF.

V is TRBV12-5 and J is TRBJ1-1; D is undetermined. V was trimmed by 5 bases and J by 4 bases, leaving 11 bases between them. This CDR3 has 13 amino acids. Germline CDR1 LGHNT, CDR2 FRNRAP. For the CDR3, the DNA is TGTGCTAGTGGTGCTGAGGTCCTCACTGAAGCTTTCTTT. Amino acid sequence: CASGAEVLTEAFF.

V usage is TRBV11-2 and J usage is TRBJ1-1; TRBD1 might be the D (5 bases). CDR3 length: 15 amino acids. The V end was cut by 2 bases, the J end by 1 base, with 11 bases between. Looked up from germline, CDR1 is SGHAT and CDR2 is FQNNGV. CDR3 amino acids: CASSLRQLRNTEAFF. The CDR3 DNA sequence: TGTGCCAGCAGCTTACGACAGCTTAGGAACACTGAAGCTTTCTTT.

This clone came up once. The CDR3 region is CAWSARDRGRKDGYTF. The CDR3, as DNA: TGTGCCTGGAGTGCCCGGGACAGGGGGCGCAAAGATGGCTACACCTTC. This chain joins TRBV30 and TRBJ1-2; 12 positions match TRBD1. CDR1 and CDR2 from the germline V gene are GTSNPN and SVGIG (reference sequence). The CDR3 is 16 residues long. With 1 base clipped from V and 6 bases from J, the junction kept 9 bases outside the gene matches.

This clone appeared once. CDR3 nucleotide sequence: TGTGCCAGCAAGTTGGAGGGGGCTGTCAATCAGCCCCAGCATTTT. This gives the protein CASKLEGAVNQPQHF. This chain uses TRBV2 with TRBJ1-5; 7 bases are shared with TRBD1. The V and J ends lost 7 bases and 3 bases, in that order; junction bases with no gene match: 9. The CDR3 totals 15 residues. Per germline, CDR1 SNHLY and CDR2 FYNNEI.

The chain carries TRBV18 and TRBJ1-1; no clear D. CDR1 is KGHSH, CDR2 LQKENI, per germline. This CDR3 is built from 16 residues. With 3 bases removed from V and 0 bases from J, the gap between germline ends came to 14 bases. The CDR3 loop reads CASSPRPAGLNTEAFF. The CDR3 DNA is TGTGCCAGCTCACCTCGGCCAGCGGGATTGAACACTGAAGCTTTCTTT.

The chain employs TRBV5-1 and TRBJ1-1; tentative D call: TRBD1 (6 bases). The CDR3 extends over 12 amino acids. Trimming left V 0 bases short and J 9 bases short, with 9 bases between. CDR1 SGHRS and CDR2 YFSETQ come from the germline V gene. The CDR3 loop is CASSLGQDQAFF. In DNA form, the CDR3 reads TGCGCCAGCAGCTTGGGACAGGATCAAGCTTTCTTT.

This clone was detected once. The chain carries TRBV11-3 and TRBJ2-5, with 9 bases fitting TRBD2. The germline V gene encodes CDR1 SGHNT and CDR2 YENEEA. The junction had 11 bases not matched to a gene; V was cut back by 3 bases and J by 3 bases. This CDR3 spans 17 amino acids. CDR3 sequence (DNA): TGTGCCAGCAGCTTGGGAATAGCGGGGGAGATCGAAGAGACCCAGTACTTC. Its translation is CASSLGIAGEIEETQYF.

This sequence joins TRBV14 and TRBJ1-4; the match to TRBD1 covers 7 bases. The V segment lost 3 bases and the J segment 8 bases; nucleotides outside the gene matches: 6. This CDR3 has 14 amino acids. Germline V gene sequence: CDR1 SGHDN, CDR2 FVKESK. CDR3 bases: TGTGCCAGCAGCCAGTTTACAGGGGAGGAAAAACTGTTTTTT. It encodes CASSQFTGEEKLFF.

This clone has just a few counts. The rearrangement links TRBV4-1 to TRBJ2-4, with 10 bases lining up with TRBD1. J lost 3 bases, V lost 3 bases, and 14 bases had no gene match. The CDR3 is 19 residues long. Per germline, CDR1 MGHRA and CDR2 YSYEKL. CDR3 sequence: CASSQGAGRDRGLKNIQYF. DNA of the CDR3: TGCGCCAGCAGCCAGGGCGCTGGTAGGGACAGGGGCCTCAAAAACATTCAGTACTTC.

CDR3 amino acids: CASTQSGLTDTQYF. DNA for the CDR3: TGTGCCAGCACTCAAAGCGGACTCACAGATACGCAGTATTTT. This chain connects TRBV27 to TRBJ2-3; D possibly corresponds to TRBD2 (5 bases). Trimming removed 7 bases at V and 2 bases at J, with 13 bases between. Germline CDR1 and CDR2: MNHEY and SMNVEV (reference sequence). The CDR3 totals 14 residues.